The 15 T cell receptor beta chains reported below all come from one sample, sequenced in a study of T cell responses to AZD1222 COVID-19 vaccine. The data were produced by immunoSEQ multiplex PCR, yet TCRdb's version contains in-frame clones alone and is incomplete. Here the sample spans 40,000 to 55,000 clones, around 90% being singletons. The source material was peripheral blood, sampled 28 days after the second AZD1222 dose. The receptors here all came from an adult who received the AZD1222 COVID-19 vaccine.

The J gene is TRBJ2-3, the V gene TRBV29-1, with no clear D. The V end was cut by 2 bases, the J end by 5 bases, with 2 bases between. The CDR3 covers 10 residues. Germline V gene sequence: CDR1 SQVTM, CDR2 ANQGSEA. The CDR3 region has the DNA TGCAGCGTTGAAATAGATACGCAGTATTTT. Its translation: CSVEIDTQYF.

This clone was picked up one time. The rearrangement uses TRBV7-8 and TRBJ1-2, with D possibly TRBD1 on 6 matching bases. V lost 5 bases, J lost 6 bases, and 19 bases lay in between. The length of the CDR3 is 15 residues. Germline-derived CDR1 and CDR2 are SGHVS and FQNEAQ. DNA for the CDR3: TGTGCCAGCAGCCGTGAGTGGGGGGCGCCTGATGGCTACACCTTC. Protein product: CASSREWGAPDGYTF.

The rearrangement links TRBV7-6 to TRBJ1-5, with TRBD1 matching over 7 bases. With V trimmed by 5 bases and J by 0 bases, 10 bases remained unmatched. CDR3 length: 17 amino acids. Germline V gene sequence: CDR1 SGHVS, CDR2 FNYEAQ. The CDR3 DNA sequence: TGTGCCAGCAGCCCCGGGACAGCTAGGTATAGCAATCAGCCCCAGCATTTT. Amino acids: CASSPGTARYSNQPQHF.

The chain couples TRBV7-9 to TRBJ2-4; TRBD2 agrees at 8 bases. After removal of 1 base from V and 8 bases from J, the junction contained 4 bases not matched to a gene. The length of the CDR3 is 14 residues. The germline V gene encodes CDR1 SEHNR and CDR2 FQNEAQ (reference sequence). The CDR3 sequence: CASSLEREGHIQYF. For the CDR3, the DNA is TGTGCCAGCAGCTTAGAACGGGAGGGGCACATTCAGTACTTC.

CDR3 loop: CASSLVGQGRYTF. The CDR3 DNA is TGTGCCAGCAGCTTAGTAGGACAGGGGCGCTACACCTTC. V gene TRBV7-9 combines with J gene TRBJ1-2, with TRBD1 matching over 9 bases. The CDR3 length is 13 residues. CDR1 SEHNR and CDR2 FQNEAQ come from the germline V gene (reference sequence). Trimming cost V 1 base and J 9 bases; bases outside gene matches: 3.

V is TRBV4-3 and J is TRBJ1-4; D is unresolved. The ends were cut back, 0 bases at V and 1 base at J, with 15 bases in the middle. CDR3 length: 18 residues. Germline CDR1 and CDR2: LGHNA and YSLEER. CDR3: CASSQDPGVLGTNEKLFF. The CDR3 coding sequence is TGCGCCAGCAGCCAAGATCCTGGGGTCCTGGGAACTAATGAAAAACTGTTTTTT.

This clone was seen a single time. The rearrangement joins TRBV3-1 (or the pseudogene TRBV3-2) to TRBJ2-2; D not certain. With 0 bases removed from V and 4 bases from J, the gap between germline ends came to 9 bases. Looked up from germline, CDR1 is LGHDT and CDR2 is YNNKEL (reference sequence). The CDR3 extends over 15 amino acids. In DNA form, the CDR3 reads TGTGCCAGCAGCCAAGATGCGGACCTCACCGGGGAGCTGTTTTTT. Its protein product is CASSQDADLTGELFF.

The chain carries TRBV7-8 and TRBJ1-1, with D unclear. The CDR3 is 12 amino acids. Between the trimmed V and J ends, which lost 1 base and 10 bases, there was a span of 10 bases. Germline-derived CDR1 and CDR2 are SGHVS and FQNEAQ. For the CDR3, the DNA is TGTGCCAGCAGCTTAGTCCGCTCCGGAGCTTTCTTT. Its translation is CASSLVRSGAFF.

This chain links TRBV10-1 with TRBJ2-1; 9 bases are a match to TRBD2. In germline, CDR1 is WNHNN, CDR2 SYGVQD (reference sequence). CDR3 length: 14 amino acids. The ends lost 2 bases at V and 7 bases at J; junction bases unmatched: 3. In DNA, the CDR3 is TGCGCCAGCAGTGAGGGACTAGCGTCGAATGAGCAGTTCTTC. Its protein product is CASSEGLASNEQFF.

The rearrangement uses TRBV10-3 and TRBJ1-1; D unclear. V was pared by 6 bases and J by 0 bases, with 8 bases between. The CDR3 has 13 amino acids. Germline CDR1 and CDR2: ENHRY and SYGVKD. The CDR3 DNA is TGTGCCATCAGGGTCGAGGTGAACACTGAAGCTTTCTTT. Translation gives CAIRVEVNTEAFF.

The chain couples TRBV5-1 to TRBJ2-7; D possibly corresponds to TRBD2 (5 bases). This CDR3 has 14 amino acids. Germline CDR1 SGHRS, CDR2 YFSETQ. With 0 bases removed from V and 3 bases from J, the gap between germline ends came to 10 bases. CDR3 sequence reads: CASSLELVSYEQYF. CDR3 coding DNA: TGCGCCAGCAGCTTGGAACTAGTTAGCTACGAGCAGTACTTC. The complete variable domain, with remaining parts taken from reference TRBV5-1 and TRBJ2-7, reads KAGVTQTPRYLIKTRGQQVTLSCSPISGHRSVSWYQQTPGQGLQFLFEYFSETQRNKGNFPGRFSGRQFSNSRSEMNVSTLELGDSALYLCASSLELVSYEQYFGPGTRLTVT.

This clone was seen just once. This sequence joins TRBV7-9 and TRBJ2-1; 7 nucleotides line up with TRBD1. Per the germline V gene, CDR1 is SEHNR and CDR2 is FQNEAQ (reference sequence). After removal of 2 bases from V and 1 base from J, the junction contained 5 bases not matched to a gene. The length of the CDR3 is 16 residues. Written as DNA, the CDR3 is TGTGCCAGCAGCTTAACACAGGGGAAATCCTACAATGAGCAGTTCTTC. This translates into CASSLTQGKSYNEQFF.

The chain recombines TRBV5-1 with TRBJ2-5; D uncertain. Trimming stripped 0 bases from V and 0 bases from J, with 6 bases between. Germline V lookup: CDR1 SGHRS, CDR2 YFSETQ. The CDR3 sequence is 14 residues long. The CDR3 is CASSLAGYQETQYF. The CDR3 nucleotides read TGCGCCAGCAGCTTGGCCGGGTACCAAGAGACCCAGTACTTC. Combining the CDR3 with reference TRBV5-1 and TRBJ2-5 gives the whole variable domain KAGVTQTPRYLIKTRGQQVTLSCSPISGHRSVSWYQQTPGQGLQFLFEYFSETQRNKGNFPGRFSGRQFSNSRSEMNVSTLELGDSALYLCASSLAGYQETQYFGPGTRLLVL.

This clone was picked up a small number of times. The gene calls are TRBV5-1 and TRBJ2-7; TRBD2 matches at 12 bases. Per the germline V gene, CDR1 is SGHRS and CDR2 is YFSETQ. V lost 4 bases to trimming and J lost 3 bases; unmatched junction nucleotides: 17. The CDR3 has 19 residues. In DNA, the CDR3 is TGCGCCAGCAGCCGATACGGGACTAGCGGGTTCACCCCTGGCTACGAGCAGTACTTC. Its protein product is CASSRYGTSGFTPGYEQYF. The variable domain in full, completed from reference TRBV5-1 and TRBJ2-7, reads KAGVTQTPRYLIKTRGQQVTLSCSPISGHRSVSWYQQTPGQGLQFLFEYFSETQRNKGNFPGRFSGRQFSNSRSEMNVSTLELGDSALYLCASSRYGTSGFTPGYEQYFGPGTRLTVT.

V usage is TRBV6-5 and J usage is TRBJ1-6; possible D gene TRBD1, 6 bases. V lost 0 bases to trimming and J lost 6 bases, with 9 bases between them. Germline V gene data show CDR1 as MNHEY and CDR2 as SVGAGI. The CDR3 has 15 residues. For the CDR3, the DNA is TGTGCCAGCAGTTACTCCGGGGGGCTTAATTCACCCCTCCACTTT. This codes for CASSYSGGLNSPLHF.